A single sample gave rise to the 21 T cell receptor beta chains below, sequenced in a study of OX40 agonist ivuxolimab in advanced cancers. Profiled with immunoSEQ multiplex PCR; TCRdb holds only in-frame clones, not every one. The sample lists tens of thousands of clones, around 90% occurring once. Source: CD4+ or CD8+ T cells sorted from blood, taken in a trial of the OX40 agonist ivuxolimab. Receptor source: an adult with an advanced solid tumor such as melanoma, head and neck, liver or kidney cancer.

The chain has TRBV2 and TRBJ1-2, with D tentatively TRBD1 (5 bases). CDR1 is SNHLY and CDR2 is FYNNEI in the germline V gene. There are 15 residues in the CDR3. The V end was cut by 6 bases, the J end by 4 bases, with 18 bases between. This chain's CDR3 is CASSVPSDSSYGYTF. The CDR3 region has the DNA TGTGCCAGCAGCGTACCGTCCGACAGTTCCTATGGCTACACCTTC.

In this sample, this clone turned up once. This chain connects TRBV4-1 to TRBJ1-1, with TRBD1 matching 9 bases. The CDR3 consists of 15 residues. Trimming removed 2 bases from V and 5 bases from J; junction bases left unmatched: 6. The germline V gene has CDR1 MGHRA and CDR2 YSYEKL. In nucleotides, the CDR3 is TGCGCCAGCAGCCAACCGGACAGGGGATTTACTGAAGCTTTCTTT. This sequence encodes CASSQPDRGFTEAFF.

J is TRBJ2-1 and V is TRBV29-1; D is perhaps TRBD2 (5 bases). Germline V gene sequence: CDR1 SQVTM, CDR2 ANQGSEA. V lost 3 bases and J lost 4, with 13 bases in between. CDR3 size: 14 residues. The DNA of the CDR3 is TGCAGCGTTGATCCGGGAACCACTTACAATGAGCAGTTCTTC. The encoded protein is CSVDPGTTYNEQFF.

The chain is built from TRBV5-6 and TRBJ1-2; possibly TRBD1 for D (5 bases). The CDR3 covers 15 residues. Germline V gene sequence: CDR1 SGHDT, CDR2 YYEEEE. Trimming stripped 6 bases from V and 1 base from J, with 16 bases between. The DNA for the CDR3 is TGTGCCAGCAACGAAGAGGGGAGGTATAACTATGGCTACACCTTC. Amino acids: CASNEEGRYNYGYTF.

V usage is TRBV11-2 and J usage is TRBJ2-3, with TRBD2 as a possible D gene (5 bases). V was shortened by 2 bases and J by 1 base, with 10 bases between the two germline ends. This CDR3 comprises 15 residues. CDR1 and CDR2 (germline): SGHAT, FQNNGV. The CDR3 reads CASSLRVRGTDTQYF. The CDR3 region has the DNA TGTGCCAGCAGCTTAAGGGTGCGGGGCACAGATACGCAGTATTTT. Drawing the rest from reference TRBV11-2 and TRBJ2-3, the complete variable domain is EAGVAQSPRYKIIEKRQSVAFWCNPISGHATLYWYQQILGQGPKLLIQFQNNGVVDDSQLPKDRFSAERLKGVDSTLKIQPAKLEDSAVYLCASSLRVRGTDTQYFGPGTRLTVL.

The rearrangement uses TRBV5-1 and TRBJ2-5; the match to TRBD1 covers 8 bases. The better agreement between TRBJ2-7 and the DNA end casts doubt on the J call. The CDR3 has 21 residues. Germline CDR1 SGHRS, CDR2 YFSETQ. CDR3 in DNA: TGCGCCAGCAGCTCGCCTCCACGGACAGGGTCCCTCACACTGAGCTCCTACGAGCAGTACTTC. This codes for CASSSPPRTGSLTLSSYEQYF.

By share, this clone counts as medium-sized. The chain couples TRBV2 to TRBJ1-2; no firm D call. V was clipped by 5 bases and J by 4 bases, with 2 bases between them. Germline CDR1 is SNHLY and CDR2 is FYNNEI. The CDR3 spans 10 residues. The DNA of the CDR3 is TGTGCCAGCAGTTCCTATGGCTACACCTTC. It specifies CASSSYGYTF.

This chain links TRBV2 with TRBJ1-4; D is perhaps TRBD1 (5 bases). Germline CDR1 SNHLY, CDR2 FYNNEI. The CDR3 is 16 residues long. Trimming left V 4 bases short and J 1 base short, with 13 bases between. This CDR3 is CASSADSPLTNEKLFF. In DNA, the CDR3 is TGTGCCAGCAGTGCCGACAGCCCGCTAACTAATGAAAAACTGTTTTTT.

The chain is built from TRBV11-3 and TRBJ2-2; perhaps TRBD1 as D (7 bases). The CDR3 is 16 amino acids. Germline V gene sequence: CDR1 SGHNT, CDR2 YENEEA. The germline V and J ends were trimmed by 0 bases and 3 bases, with 11 bases remaining between them. CDR3 sequence reads: CASSLDAGGHTGELFF. For the CDR3, the DNA is TGTGCCAGCAGCTTAGATGCAGGGGGGCACACCGGGGAGCTGTTTTTT.

V usage is TRBV7-3 and J usage is TRBJ2-1, with 9 bases matching TRBD2. The CDR3 has 14 residues. The germline V gene encodes CDR1 SGHTA and CDR2 FQGTGA. The V segment lost 1 base and the J segment 9 bases; nucleotides outside the gene matches: 4. The CDR3 DNA sequence: TGTGCCAGCAGCTTAAGCGGGGGGGCGACTGAGCAGTTCTTC. Its translation: CASSLSGGATEQFF.

This clone was seen a handful of times. As DNA, the CDR3 is TGTGCCAGCAGCGCCCGGTCGAACACTGAAGCTTTCTTT. This sequence encodes CASSARSNTEAFF. The chain uses TRBV9 and TRBJ1-1; no firm D call. V lost 3 bases and J lost 1, with 7 bases in between. Germline CDR1 reads SGDLS; CDR2 reads YYNGEE. This CDR3 region has 13 residues.

The chain is built from TRBV29-1 and TRBJ1-2; D is uncertain. The CDR3 has 12 residues. Trimming took off 1 base at V and 6 bases at J, with 9 bases between the two ends. Germline assignment: CDR1 SQVTM and CDR2 ANQGSEA. CDR3 protein: CSVEGGLHGYTF. In DNA, the CDR3 is TGCAGCGTTGAAGGTGGGCTCCATGGCTACACCTTC.

This clone was seen just once. The rearrangement joins TRBV6-5 to TRBJ1-1; D is unresolved. V dropped 0 bases and J dropped 0 bases, with 8 bases sitting between them. CDR1 is MNHEY, CDR2 SVGAGI, per germline. CDR3 size: 15 residues. CDR3 nucleotides: TGTGCCAGCAGTTACTCGGGTCCCCTGAACACTGAAGCTTTCTTT. Amino acids: CASSYSGPLNTEAFF.

V is TRBV30 and J is TRBJ2-7; 8 positions match TRBD2. V lost 6 bases and J lost 0; bases outside the gene matches: 13. In germline, CDR1 is GTSNPN, CDR2 SVGIG (reference sequence). The CDR3 has 16 residues. CDR3 region: CACTPGGALVSYEQYF. The CDR3 DNA sequence: TGTGCCTGCACCCCCGGGGGGGCCCTCGTCTCCTACGAGCAGTACTTC.

The J gene is TRBJ1-5, the V gene TRBV6-1; D is perhaps TRBD1 (5 bases). Germline V gene lookup returns CDR1 MNHNS and CDR2 SASEGT. The CDR3 consists of 14 residues. Trimming removed 7 bases from V and 1 base from J, with 11 bases in between. The CDR3 DNA sequence: TGTGCCAGCAACCCGGGGGAAAGCAATCAGCCCCAGCATTTT. This sequence encodes CASNPGESNQPQHF.

The chain is built from TRBV19 and TRBJ2-7; 9 positions agree with TRBD2. This CDR3 spans 14 amino acids. With V trimmed by 6 bases and J by 2 bases, 5 bases remained unmatched. Looked up from germline, CDR1 is LNHDA and CDR2 is SQIVND (reference sequence). The chain's CDR3 is CASSLAGRTYEQYF. CDR3 coding DNA: TGTGCCAGTAGCCTAGCGGGGCGAACCTACGAGCAGTACTTC.

The V call is TRBV10-1, the J call TRBJ2-1; 12 nucleotides agree with TRBD2. Germline V gives CDR1 WNHNN, CDR2 SYGVQD (reference sequence). V was pared by 8 bases and J by 5 bases, with 4 bases of the junction left unmatched. The CDR3 sequence is 14 residues long. CDR3 nucleotide sequence: TGCGCCAGCCAACTAGCGGGGGGCGACAATGAGCAGTTCTTC. This translates into CASQLAGGDNEQFF.

This chain joins TRBV9 and TRBJ2-7; TRBD1 is a possible D gene (6 bases). V shed 0 bases and J shed 1 base, with 8 bases lying between them. The CDR3 has 14 residues. Germline V gene lookup returns CDR1 SGDLS and CDR2 YYNGEE. CDR3 loop: CASSVGGQSYEQYF. DNA of the CDR3: TGTGCCAGCAGCGTAGGGGGGCAGTCCTACGAGCAGTACTTC.

CDR3 bases: TGTGCCAGCAGGGGGTCCTGGGAGACCCAGTACTTC. Translating gives CASRGSWETQYF. This rearrangement joins TRBV21-1 to TRBJ2-5. TRBV21-1 is a pseudogene segment. The CDR3 totals 12 residues.

The chain joins TRBV19 to TRBJ2-2; 9 bases are shared with TRBD1. Germline CDR1 LNHDA, CDR2 SQIVND (reference sequence). V shed 4 bases and J 6 bases; nucleotides not matched to a gene: 15. This CDR3 region has 18 residues. DNA of the CDR3: TGTGCCAGTAGTACCACAGGGGGCTTTGTTCTTCGCGCCGGGGAGCTGTTTTTT. It encodes CASSTTGGFVLRAGELFF.

The chain joins TRBV27 to TRBJ2-7; D gene uncertain. V lost 0 bases and J lost 7, with 13 bases in between. The germline gives CDR1 MNHEY, CDR2 SMNVEV (reference sequence). The CDR3 consists of 14 residues. The CDR3 protein is CASSLSVLSGEQYF. As DNA, the CDR3 is TGTGCCAGCAGTTTATCCGTCCTATCAGGAGAGCAGTACTTC.